Listed below are T cell receptor beta chains from one sample, sequenced in a study of blood T cell repertoires in COVID-19. The repertoire was sequenced with immunoSEQ multiplex PCR; TCRdb's copy has only in-frame clones and lacks some. Of 250,000 to 300,000 clones detected, over 75% appear once; the ten largest clones hold approximately 5.1%. Sequencing input: peripheral blood. The receptors originated from a man between 50 and 59 years old with active or convalescent COVID-19. CDR3s include the opening cysteine and the closing phenylalanine or tryptophan. The D gene is left open where the match is weak. Clone size is not always given. Where it is, it says once, few, many or a class for expanded clones.

v_call,d_call,j_call,clone_size,cdr3_nt,cdr3_aa
TRBV5-1,TRBD1,TRBJ2-7,few,TGCGCCAGCGGACAGGGATACTCCTACGAGCAGTACTTC,CASGQGYSYEQYF
TRBV7-8,TRBD2,TRBJ2-1,NA,TGTGCCAGCAGCTTTAGCGGGAGAGGTGGTAGAAATGAGCAGTTCTTC,CASSFSGRGGRNEQFF
TRBV19,TRBD2,TRBJ2-7,NA,TGTGCCAGTAGTGAGACTAGCAGGTCGCGTGAGCAGTACTTC,CASSETSRSREQYF
TRBV4-1,NA,TRBJ2-7,NA,TGCGCCAGCAGCCCAAGATTTGCAGTTTCCTACGAGCAGTACTTC,CASSPRFAVSYEQYF
TRBV2,TRBD1,TRBJ1-1,NA,TGTGCCAGCAGTGGACAGGGTTACACTGAAGCTTTCTTT,CASSGQGYTEAFF
TRBV6-2/TRBV6-3,NA,TRBJ2-5,few,TGTGCCAGCAGTTACTATGCGGGAAGTTTTAAAGAGACCCAGTACTTC,CASSYYAGSFKETQYF
TRBV29-1,NA,TRBJ2-5,once,TGCAGCGTTGATACCGGGCACTCGGGGGACCAGTACTTC,CSVDTGHSGDQYF
TRBV15,NA,TRBJ1-1,NA,TGTGCCACCAGCAGAGAACGAGCGGTCCCTGAAGCTTTCTTT,CATSRERAVPEAFF
TRBV28,NA,TRBJ1-2,NA,TGTGCCAGCAGACCAGGGTTCCCCGCCTCTGGCTATGGCTACACCTTC,CASRPGFPASGYGYTF
TRBV27,TRBD2,TRBJ2-1,NA,TGTGCCAGCAGGGATACTAGCGGAGTCTACAATGAGCAGTTCTTC,CASRDTSGVYNEQFF
TRBV19,NA,TRBJ1-6,NA,TGTGCCAGTAGTCTGACAGGAAGCTCCTATAATTCACCCCTCCACTTT,CASSLTGSSYNSPLHF
TRBV29-1,NA,TRBJ2-2,NA,TGCAGCGTAGAAGGTTTACCGGGCACCGGGGAGCTGTTTTTT,CSVEGLPGTGELFF
TRBV30,NA,TRBJ1-5,few,TGTGCCTGGAGTAGGCAGGGGAGTCAGCCCCAGCATTTT,CAWSRQGSQPQHF
TRBV7-9,TRBD1,TRBJ1-4,NA,TGTGCCAGCAGCTGGGGACAGGGCGGGTCGAATGAAAAACTGTTTTTT,CASSWGQGGSNEKLFF
TRBV19,TRBD2,TRBJ2-1,NA,TGTGCCAGTAGTCTCAGCCTAGCGGGAGGAGGGAATGAGCAGTTCTTC,CASSLSLAGGGNEQFF
TRBV18,NA,TRBJ1-4,NA,TGTGCCAGCTCACCAGATCAGGAACCAAATGAAAAACTGTTTTTT,CASSPDQEPNEKLFF